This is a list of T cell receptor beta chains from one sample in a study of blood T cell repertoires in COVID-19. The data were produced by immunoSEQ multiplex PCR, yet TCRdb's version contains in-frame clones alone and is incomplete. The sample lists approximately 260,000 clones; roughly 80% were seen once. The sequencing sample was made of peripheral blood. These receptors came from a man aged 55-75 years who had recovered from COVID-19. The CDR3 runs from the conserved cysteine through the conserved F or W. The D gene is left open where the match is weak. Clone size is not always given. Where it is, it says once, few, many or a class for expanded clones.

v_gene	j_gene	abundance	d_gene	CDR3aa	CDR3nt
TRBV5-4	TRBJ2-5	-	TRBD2	CASSLDGTSGQETQYF	TGTGCCAGCAGCTTGGATGGGACTAGCGGACAAGAGACCCAGTACTTC
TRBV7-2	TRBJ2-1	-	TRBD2	CASSSRTSGGATEQFF	TGTGCCAGCAGCTCCCGGACTAGCGGGGGGGCGACTGAGCAGTTCTTC
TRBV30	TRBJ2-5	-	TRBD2	CAWSVTSGQETQYF	TGTGCCTGGAGTGTGACTAGCGGCCAAGAGACCCAGTACTTC
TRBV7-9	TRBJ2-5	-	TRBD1	CASSDRGQETQYF	TGTGCCAGCAGTGACAGGGGGCAAGAGACCCAGTACTTC
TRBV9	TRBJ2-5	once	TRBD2	CASSPLVGGGETQYF	TGTGCCAGCAGCCCCCTGGTCGGGGGAGGGGAGACCCAGTACTTC
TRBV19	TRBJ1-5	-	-	CASTNLRGNQPQHF	TGTGCCAGCACAAATCTCCGGGGTAACCAGCCCCAGCATTTT
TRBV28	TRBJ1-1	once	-	CASSLVSSGTEAFF	TGTGCCAGCAGTTTGGTGAGCTCGGGGACTGAAGCTTTCTTT
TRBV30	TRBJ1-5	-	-	CAWSVRGGQPQHF	TGTGCCTGGAGTGTCAGAGGAGGTCAGCCCCAGCATTTT
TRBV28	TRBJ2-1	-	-	CASSGQPAVNEQFF	TGTGCCAGCAGTGGACAGCCGGCGGTTAATGAGCAGTTCTTC
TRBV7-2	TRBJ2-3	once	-	CASSAPGGDTQYF	TGTGCCAGCAGCGCCCCGGGCGGGGATACGCAGTATTTT
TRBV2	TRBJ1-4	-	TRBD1	CANALGQSTNEKLFF	TGTGCCAACGCACTGGGACAGTCTACTAATGAAAAACTGTTTTTT
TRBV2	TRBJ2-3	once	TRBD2	CASRKESGGFTDTQYF	TGTGCCAGCAGGAAAGAGTCGGGGGGGTTCACAGATACGCAGTATTTT
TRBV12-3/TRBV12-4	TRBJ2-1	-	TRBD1	CASSLDRDNEQFF	TGTGCCAGCAGTTTGGACAGGGACAATGAGCAGTTCTTC
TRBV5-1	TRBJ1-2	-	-	CASSLSGQPLYGYTF	TGCGCCAGCAGCTTGAGTGGACAGCCCTTATATGGCTACACCTTC
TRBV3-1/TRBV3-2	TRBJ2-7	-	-	CASSQAGGRGREQYF	TGTGCCAGCAGCCAAGCTGGAGGGAGAGGGCGCGAGCAGTACTTC
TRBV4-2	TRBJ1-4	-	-	CASSQESYEKLFF	TGTGCCAGCAGCCAAGAGTCATATGAAAAACTGTTTTTT
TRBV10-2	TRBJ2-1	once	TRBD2	CASSESGPSGGTYNEQFF	TGCGCCAGCAGTGAGTCGGGCCCTAGCGGAGGTACCTACAATGAGCAGTTCTTC
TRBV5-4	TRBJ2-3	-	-	CASSRVRSGTLTDTQYF	TGTGCCAGCAGCCGGGTACGATCGGGAACTCTCACAGATACGCAGTATTTT
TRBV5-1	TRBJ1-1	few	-	CASSVQGPPTEAFF	TGCGCCAGCAGCGTACAGGGTCCTCCCACTGAAGCTTTCTTT
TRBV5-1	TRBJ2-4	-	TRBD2	CASSPMGLAGPKNIQYF	TGCGCCAGCAGCCCTATGGGACTAGCGGGGCCAAAAAACATTCAGTACTTC
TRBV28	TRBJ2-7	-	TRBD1	CASSSTGTGPHEQYF	TGTGCCAGCAGTTCCACCGGGACAGGGCCTCACGAGCAGTACTTC
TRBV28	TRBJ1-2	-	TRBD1	CASSLSRQGWYGYTF	TGTGCCAGCAGTTTAAGTAGACAGGGTTGGTATGGCTACACCTTC
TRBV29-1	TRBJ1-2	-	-	CSVAGSSLGYTF	TGCAGCGTCGCAGGCAGTTCCCTTGGCTACACCTTC
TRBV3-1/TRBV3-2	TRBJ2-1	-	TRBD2	CASSRQLAGGYNEQFF	TGTGCCAGCAGCCGTCAACTAGCGGGAGGGTACAATGAGCAGTTCTTC
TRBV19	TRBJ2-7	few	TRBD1	CASSLIGGSYEQYF	TGTGCCAGTAGTCTAATAGGGGGCAGCTACGAGCAGTACTTC
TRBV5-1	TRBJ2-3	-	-	CASSLERGRVTDTQYF	TGCGCCAGCAGCTTGGAAAGGGGTCGGGTCACAGATACGCAGTATTTT
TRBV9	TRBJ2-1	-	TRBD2	CASTTAGANEQFF	TGTGCCAGCACGACAGCGGGAGCCAATGAGCAGTTCTTC
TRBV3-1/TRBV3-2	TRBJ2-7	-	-	CASSLGTKQYF	TGTGCCAGCAGCCTCGGGACAAAGCAGTACTTC
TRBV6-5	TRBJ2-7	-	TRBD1	CASIPQGAKREQYF	TGTGCCAGCATCCCTCAGGGGGCTAAGAGAGAGCAGTACTTC
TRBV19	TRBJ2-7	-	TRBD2	CASSPRTSGGTYEQYF	TGTGCCAGTAGTCCCCGGACTAGCGGGGGAACCTACGAGCAGTACTTC
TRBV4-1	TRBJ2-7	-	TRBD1	CASSQDQNRGLYEQYF	TGCGCCAGCAGCCAAGATCAGAACAGGGGATTGTACGAGCAGTACTTC
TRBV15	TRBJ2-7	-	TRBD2	CATSRAVVGGDEQYF	TGTGCCACCAGCAGGGCTGTTGTGGGGGGGGACGAGCAGTACTTC
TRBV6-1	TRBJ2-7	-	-	CASGDALAAEQYF	TGTGCCAGCGGTGACGCCTTAGCCGCCGAGCAGTACTTC
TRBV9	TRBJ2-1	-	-	CASSVRPGRERHEQFF	TGTGCCAGCAGCGTACGCCCCGGTCGGGAGAGGCATGAGCAGTTCTTC
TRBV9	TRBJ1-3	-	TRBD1	CASSSEVTGDRNTIYF	TGTGCCAGCAGCTCCGAGGTGACAGGGGATAGAAACACCATATATTTT
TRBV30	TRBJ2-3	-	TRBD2	CAWSGRTSGSTDTQYF	TGTGCCTGGAGTGGACGGACTAGCGGGAGCACAGATACGCAGTATTTT
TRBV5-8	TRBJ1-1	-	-	CASSLGWGGMNTEAFF	TGTGCCAGCAGCTTGGGCTGGGGGGGGATGAACACTGAAGCTTTCTTT
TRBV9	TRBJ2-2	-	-	CASSTIQVPGELFF	TGTGCCAGCAGCACTATACAGGTTCCCGGGGAGCTGTTTTTT
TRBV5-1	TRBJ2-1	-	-	CASQRPLAGNEQFF	TGCGCCAGCCAAAGGCCCCTGGCGGGCAATGAGCAGTTCTTC
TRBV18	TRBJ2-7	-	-	CASSQDSSYEQYF	TGTGCCAGCTCACAAGACAGTTCCTACGAGCAGTACTTC
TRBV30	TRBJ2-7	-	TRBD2	CAWMPRGGPLSYEQYF	TGTGCCTGGATGCCTCGGGGGGGGCCCCTATCCTACGAGCAGTACTTC
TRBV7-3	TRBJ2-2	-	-	CASRPTTSTGELFF	TGTGCCAGCAGGCCAACTACGAGCACCGGGGAGCTGTTTTTT
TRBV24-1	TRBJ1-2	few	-	CATSGPGVGYGYTF	TGTGCCACCAGTGGACCAGGGGTGGGCTATGGCTACACCTTC
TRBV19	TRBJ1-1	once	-	CASSRTARTTEAFF	TGTGCCAGTAGTCGGACAGCGAGAACGACTGAAGCTTTCTTT
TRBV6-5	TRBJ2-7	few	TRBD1	CASRRQGYEQYF	TGTGCCAGCAGGCGACAGGGCTACGAGCAGTACTTC